This T cell receptor beta chain was found in a study of technical replicates of blood from several donors. This clone was seen once. Sequencing used immunoSEQ multiplex PCR; TCRdb keeps in-frame clones, though not all of them. The sample shows about 15,000 clones, approximately 84% of them seen only once. The TCR originated in a human donor in good health. The specimen was PBMCs.

CDR3 nucleotides: TGTGCCAGCAGTTTTGCGCCAGGGGGCCTCCTCAATCAGCCCCAGCATTTT. It is translated as CASSFAPGGLLNQPQHF. The V gene is TRBV27, the J gene TRBJ1-5; TRBD1 agrees at 8 bases. The length of the CDR3 is 17 residues. The germline gives CDR1 MNHEY, CDR2 SMNVEV (reference sequence). V trimming: 3 bases; J trimming: 3 bases; junction bases outside the gene matches: 10.